This entry features one TCR beta chain sequence. Antigen specificity is unknown. This sample is drawn from a study of T cell responses to AZD1222 COVID-19 vaccine. This table comes from immunoSEQ multiplex PCR, and its TCRdb copy is limited to in-frame clones, with some not included. Of around 130,000 clones in the sample, 70% to 90% were seen once. Whole-study findings and limits: Only a handful of AZD1222 recipients, five to seven in all, had baseline seropositivity. Females outnumbered males among donors, who were mostly white British; clonal diversity was possibly underestimated. Sampling captured repertoires only after the peak T cell response. Nearly half of spike-specific TCRs reportedly go after variant regions that carry no mutations.

V shed 4 bases and J 6 bases; nucleotides not matched to a gene: 6. The germline V gene encodes CDR1 SGHVS and CDR2 FQNEAQ. This CDR3 region has 14 residues. This receptor was obtained from an adult in good health. The V and J genes are TRBV7-8 and TRBJ1-1, with 9 bases that match TRBD1. Material: peripheral blood, obtained on day 0 of AZD1222 vaccination. In DNA, the CDR3 is TGTGCCAGCAGCTGGACTGGGACAGGGCCTGAAGCTTTCTTT. The encoded protein is CASSWTGTGPEAFF.